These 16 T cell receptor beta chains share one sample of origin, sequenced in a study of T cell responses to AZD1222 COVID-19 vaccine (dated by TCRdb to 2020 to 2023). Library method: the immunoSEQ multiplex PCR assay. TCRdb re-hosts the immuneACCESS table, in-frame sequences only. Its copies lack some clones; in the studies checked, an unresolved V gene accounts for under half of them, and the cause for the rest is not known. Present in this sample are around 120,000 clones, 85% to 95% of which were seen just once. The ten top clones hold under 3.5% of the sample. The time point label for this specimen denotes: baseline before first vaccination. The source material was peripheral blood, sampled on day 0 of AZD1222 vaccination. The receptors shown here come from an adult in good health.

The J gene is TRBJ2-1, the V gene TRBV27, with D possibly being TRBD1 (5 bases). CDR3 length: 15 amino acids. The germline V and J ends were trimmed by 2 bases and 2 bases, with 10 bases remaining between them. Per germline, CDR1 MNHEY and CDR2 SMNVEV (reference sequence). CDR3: CASSLGAGTYNEQFF. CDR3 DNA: TGTGCCAGCAGTTTAGGGGCAGGTACCTACAATGAGCAGTTCTTC.

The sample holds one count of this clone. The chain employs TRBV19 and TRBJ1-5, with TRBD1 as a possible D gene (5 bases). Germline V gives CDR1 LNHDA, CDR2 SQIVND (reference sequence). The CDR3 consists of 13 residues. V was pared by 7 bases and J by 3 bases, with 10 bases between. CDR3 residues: CASTKGNNQPQHF. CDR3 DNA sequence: TGTGCCAGTACGAAGGGGAACAATCAGCCCCAGCATTTT.

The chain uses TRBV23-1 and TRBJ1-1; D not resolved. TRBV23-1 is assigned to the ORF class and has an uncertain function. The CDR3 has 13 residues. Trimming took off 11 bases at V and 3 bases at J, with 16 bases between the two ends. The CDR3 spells CARPPGVDTEAFF. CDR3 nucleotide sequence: TGCGCCCGACCTCCGGGTGTGGACACTGAAGCTTTCTTT.

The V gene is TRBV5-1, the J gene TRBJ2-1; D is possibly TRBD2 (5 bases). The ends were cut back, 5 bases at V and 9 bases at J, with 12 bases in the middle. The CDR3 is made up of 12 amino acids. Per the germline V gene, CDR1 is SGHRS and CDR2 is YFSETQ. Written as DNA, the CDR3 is TGCGCCAGCAGGGATCTAGCAGGTGAGCAGTTCTTC. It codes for CASRDLAGEQFF.

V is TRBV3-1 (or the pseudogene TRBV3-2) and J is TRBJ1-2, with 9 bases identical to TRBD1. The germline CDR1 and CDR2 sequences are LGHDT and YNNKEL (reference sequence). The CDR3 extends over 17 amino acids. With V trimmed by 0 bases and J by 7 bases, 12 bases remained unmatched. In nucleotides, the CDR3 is TGTGCCAGCAGCCAAGAAAGGGTCCGGGACAGGGACGTTGGCTACACCTTC. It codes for CASSQERVRDRDVGYTF.

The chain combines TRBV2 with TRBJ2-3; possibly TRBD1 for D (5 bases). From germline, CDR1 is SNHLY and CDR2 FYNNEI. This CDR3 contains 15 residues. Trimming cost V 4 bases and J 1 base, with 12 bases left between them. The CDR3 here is CASSGQSPGTDTQYF. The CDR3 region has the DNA TGTGCCAGCAGTGGACAGAGCCCTGGCACAGATACGCAGTATTTT.

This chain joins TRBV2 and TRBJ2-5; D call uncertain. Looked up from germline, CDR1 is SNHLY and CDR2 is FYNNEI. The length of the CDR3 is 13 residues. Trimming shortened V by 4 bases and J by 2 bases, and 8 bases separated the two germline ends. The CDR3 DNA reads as TGTGCCAGCAGTGTCGTCAGGCAAGAGACCCAGTACTTC. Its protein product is CASSVVRQETQYF. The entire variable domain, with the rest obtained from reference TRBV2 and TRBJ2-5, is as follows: EPEVTQTPSHQVTQMGQEVILRCVPISNHLYFYWYRQILGQKVEFLVSFYNNEISEKSEIFDDQFSVERPDGSNFTLKIRSTKLEDSAMYFCASSVVRQETQYFGPGTRLLVL.

CDR3 DNA sequence: TGTGCCATCAGTGAGTACTACGAGCAGTACTTC. Residues: CAISEYYEQYF. V gene TRBV10-3 combines with J gene TRBJ2-7; D uncertain. CDR1 and CDR2 from the germline V gene are ENHRY and SYGVKD. V was trimmed by 1 base and J by 3 bases, leaving 1 base between them. This CDR3 spans 11 amino acids.

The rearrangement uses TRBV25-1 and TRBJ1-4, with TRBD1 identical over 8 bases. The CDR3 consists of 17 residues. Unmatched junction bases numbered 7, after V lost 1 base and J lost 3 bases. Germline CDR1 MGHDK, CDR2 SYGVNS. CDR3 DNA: TGTGCCAGCAGTGAATTGCAGGGGGCCCCGGCTAATGAAAAACTGTTTTTT. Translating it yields CASSELQGAPANEKLFF.

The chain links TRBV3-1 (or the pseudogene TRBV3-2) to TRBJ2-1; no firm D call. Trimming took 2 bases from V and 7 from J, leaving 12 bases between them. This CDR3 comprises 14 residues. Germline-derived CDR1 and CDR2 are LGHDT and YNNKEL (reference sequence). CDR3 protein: CASSQRDPLNEQFF. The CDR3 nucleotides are TGTGCCAGCAGCCAACGAGACCCGTTGAATGAGCAGTTCTTC.

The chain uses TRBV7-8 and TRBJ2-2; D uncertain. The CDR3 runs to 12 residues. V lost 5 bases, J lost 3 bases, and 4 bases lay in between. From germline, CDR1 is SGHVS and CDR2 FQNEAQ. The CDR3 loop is CASSQDTGELFF. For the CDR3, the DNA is TGTGCCAGCAGCCAGGACACCGGGGAGCTGTTTTTT. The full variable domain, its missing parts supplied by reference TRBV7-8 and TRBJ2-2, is GAGVSQSPRYKVAKRGQDVALRCDPISGHVSLFWYQQALGQGPEFLTYFQNEAQLDKSGLPSDRFFAERPEGSVSTLKIQRTQQEDSAVYLCASSQDTGELFFGEGSRLTVL.

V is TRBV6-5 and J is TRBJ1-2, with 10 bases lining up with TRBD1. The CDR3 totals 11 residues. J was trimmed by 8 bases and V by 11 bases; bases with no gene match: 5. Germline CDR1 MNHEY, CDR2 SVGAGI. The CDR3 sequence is CAGGQGYGYTF. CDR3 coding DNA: TGTGCCGGGGGACAGGGGTACGGCTACACCTTC.

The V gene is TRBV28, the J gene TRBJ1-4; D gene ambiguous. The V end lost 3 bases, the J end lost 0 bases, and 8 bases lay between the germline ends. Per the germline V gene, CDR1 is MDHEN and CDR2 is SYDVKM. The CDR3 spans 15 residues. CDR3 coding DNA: TGTGCCAGCAGTTTCGTCGGTGCAACTAATGAAAAACTGTTTTTT. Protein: CASSFVGATNEKLFF.

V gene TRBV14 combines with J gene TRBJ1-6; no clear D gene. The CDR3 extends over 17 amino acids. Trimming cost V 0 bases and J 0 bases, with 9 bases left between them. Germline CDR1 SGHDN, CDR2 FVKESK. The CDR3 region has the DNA TGTGCCAGCAGCCAAGAACCGGGGAGCTCCTATAATTCACCCCTCCACTTT. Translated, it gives CASSQEPGSSYNSPLHF.

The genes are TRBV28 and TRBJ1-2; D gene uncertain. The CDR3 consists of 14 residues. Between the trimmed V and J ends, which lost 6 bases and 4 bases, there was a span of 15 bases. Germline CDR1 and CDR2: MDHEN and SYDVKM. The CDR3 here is CASSYLEGSYGYTF. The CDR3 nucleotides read TGTGCCAGCAGCTACCTGGAGGGTTCCTATGGCTACACCTTC.

In DNA form, the CDR3 reads TGTGCCAGCGTGGGACAGCTCATGAACACTGAAGCTTTCTTT. Protein: CASVGQLMNTEAFF. The chain links TRBV6-5 to TRBJ1-1; 7 bases align to TRBD1. Trimming cost V 8 bases and J 0 bases; bases outside gene matches: 6. There are 14 residues in the CDR3. Germline V gene sequence: CDR1 MNHEY, CDR2 SVGAGI.